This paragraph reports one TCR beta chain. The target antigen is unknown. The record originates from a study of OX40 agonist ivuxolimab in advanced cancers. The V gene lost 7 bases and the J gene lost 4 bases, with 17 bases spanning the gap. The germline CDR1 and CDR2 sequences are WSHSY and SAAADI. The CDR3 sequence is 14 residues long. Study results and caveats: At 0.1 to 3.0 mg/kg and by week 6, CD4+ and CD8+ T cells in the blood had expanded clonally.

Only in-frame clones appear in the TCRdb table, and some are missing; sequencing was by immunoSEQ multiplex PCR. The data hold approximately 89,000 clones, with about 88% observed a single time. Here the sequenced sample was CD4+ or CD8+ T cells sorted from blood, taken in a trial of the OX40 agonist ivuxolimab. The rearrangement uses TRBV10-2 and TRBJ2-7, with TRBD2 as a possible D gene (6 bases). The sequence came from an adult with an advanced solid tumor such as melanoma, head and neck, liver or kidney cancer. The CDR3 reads CASTAGTATYEQYF. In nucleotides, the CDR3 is TGCGCCAGCACCGCCGGGACTGCCACTTACGAGCAGTACTTC.